The present T cell receptor (beta chain) was sequenced within a study of blood T cell repertoires in COVID-19. As for the study in general: COVID-19 samples from acute and convalescent phases originated in the United States, Italy and Spain. T cells, B-cell-depleted T cells, or PBMCs supplied cDNA or gDNA.

Per germline, CDR1 SGHDT and CDR2 YYEEEE. This CDR3 contains 14 residues. V lost 2 bases, J lost 4 bases, and 10 bases lay in between. Seattle's cohort entered during active infection and was followed longitudinally. As handled by the study authors: Quantification of nucleated cells was approximated via reference gene primer amplification. Data came from immunoSEQ multiplex PCR; TCRdb stores just in-frame clones and leaves some out. That table supplies the V and J calls and clone size; D and trimming were determined from the DNA. The data contain roughly 120,000 clones, roughly 89% of them singletons.

The chain uses TRBV5-6 and TRBJ2-1; D is unclear. This sequence originates from a woman in her sixties or seventies with COVID-19, enrolled during active disease. The sequencing sample was made of peripheral blood. The CDR3 nucleotides are TGTGCCAGCAGCTTTTTGAACAGATACAATGAGCAGTTCTTC. Its translation: CASSFLNRYNEQFF.